The source of this TCR beta chain is a study of shared clonotypes between healthy human individuals. The germline V gene encodes CDR1 SGDLS and CDR2 YYNGEE. The V end lost 0 bases, the J end lost 0 bases, and 9 bases lay between the germline ends. This CDR3 has 16 amino acids. The protocol was immunoSEQ multiplex PCR, while the TCRdb copy is restricted to in-frame clones and leaves out a portion. The sample includes 2,500,000 or so clones, roughly 93% of them seen just once. The TCR was taken from a man aged 18 to 29 in good health. Some clones in this sample may be carry-over from other donors' samples. V usage is TRBV9 and J usage is TRBJ2-2; D not certain. The sequenced material came from naive CD4+ T cells from PBMCs. Documented subset: CD45RA+ positively selected. The chain's CDR3 is CASSVDVGANTGELFF. CDR3 DNA sequence: TGTGCCAGCAGCGTAGATGTGGGCGCGAACACCGGGGAGCTGTTTTTT.